This T cell receptor (beta chain) was sequenced in a study of cytomegalovirus exposure and HLA in healthy donors. The study, taken as a whole, reports: Evidence from a later analysis indicated that most CMV-associated TCR beta chains looked HLA-restricted. For most TCR beta V segments, an earlier analysis put the productive rate at about 87% or about 30% of the time.

Concerning this clone itself: The antigen is undetermined.

Germline CDR1 reads SGDLS; CDR2 reads YYNGEE. This CDR3 contains 17 residues. The V and J ends lost 0 bases and 0 bases, in that order; junction bases with no gene match: 4. The PCR employed 60 Vbeta primers together with 13 Jbeta primers. Profiling relied on immunoSEQ multiplex PCR, and the TCRdb table lists in-frame clones only, not all of them. The sample shows some 85,000 clones, 76% of them seen only once. This TCR was recovered from a man aged 35-49 years in good health and CMV-seronegative. The chain recombines TRBV9 with TRBJ1-3, with 9 bases aligning to TRBD1. The sample comprised PBMCs. For the CDR3, the DNA is TGTGCCAGCAGCGTAGGGGGACAGGGCGTCTCTGGAAACACCATATATTTT. This gives the protein CASSVGGQGVSGNTIYF.